Following are 23 T cell receptor beta chains from one sample sequenced in a study of memory CD4+ T cells and cytomegalovirus serostatus. Generated by immunoSEQ multiplex PCR, the TCRdb table keeps only in-frame clones and is missing some. Found here are approximately 46,000 clones, roughly four fifths of them singletons; the top ten hold approximately 1.2%. The sort gate was single viable CD3+CD4+CD8-CD45RO+ cells for memory CD4+ T cells. Sequenced input: memory CD4+ T cells from blood. These receptors were obtained from an adult in good health and CMV-seropositive.

The chain uses TRBV6-6 and TRBJ2-7; TRBD1 aligns across 12 bases. With V trimmed by 6 bases and J by 4 bases, 4 bases remained unmatched. Germline V lookup: CDR1 MNHNY, CDR2 SVGAGI (reference sequence). CDR3 length: 14 amino acids. For the CDR3, the DNA is TGTGCCAGCAGAGGGGGACAGGGGGCTTACGAGCAGTACTTC. As protein: CASRGGQGAYEQYF.

The chain links TRBV28 to TRBJ1-1; no firm D call. The CDR3 runs to 12 residues. The germline V gene has CDR1 MDHEN and CDR2 SYDVKM. Trimming left V 6 bases short and J 6 bases short, with 11 bases between. Here the CDR3 reads CASSPQHPEAFF. The CDR3 DNA reads TGTGCCAGCAGCCCCCAACACCCTGAAGCTTTCTTT.

The chain combines TRBV15 with TRBJ2-1; 9 nucleotides match TRBD1. Germline V gene data show CDR1 as LNHNV and CDR2 as YYDKDF (reference sequence). Trimming removed 1 base from V and 8 bases from J; junction bases left unmatched: 9. This CDR3 is built from 16 residues. The chain's CDR3 is CATSRGQGVGDDEQFF. The DNA of the CDR3 is TGTGCCACCAGCAGAGGACAGGGGGTCGGGGACGATGAGCAGTTCTTC.

The gene calls are TRBV5-1 and TRBJ1-1; a possible D gene is TRBD1 (5 bases). The V gene lost 4 bases and the J gene lost 0 bases, with 13 bases spanning the gap. Per the germline V gene, CDR1 is SGHRS and CDR2 is YFSETQ. The CDR3 has 15 residues. The CDR3 region has the DNA TGCGCCAGCAGCCCGTCTGGGGGGATGAACACTGAAGCTTTCTTT. Translated: CASSPSGGMNTEAFF. The full variable domain, with the rest looked up from reference TRBV5-1 and TRBJ1-1, is KAGVTQTPRYLIKTRGQQVTLSCSPISGHRSVSWYQQTPGQGLQFLFEYFSETQRNKGNFPGRFSGRQFSNSRSEMNVSTLELGDSALYLCASSPSGGMNTEAFFGQGTRLTVV.

This clone has just one count. This chain links TRBV6-5 with TRBJ1-2; D is uncertain. Germline V gene lookup returns CDR1 MNHEY and CDR2 SVGAGI. The V end lost 5 bases, the J end lost 4 bases, and 14 bases lay between the germline ends. This CDR3 region has 14 residues. This CDR3 reads CASSKGGWAYGYTF. DNA of the CDR3: TGTGCCAGCAGTAAAGGCGGGTGGGCCTATGGCTACACCTTC.

This chain connects TRBV28 to TRBJ1-1; possibly TRBD1 for D (6 bases). The CDR3 length is 12 residues. The V end lost 5 bases, the J end lost 9 bases, and 13 bases lay between the germline ends. Germline V CDR1 and CDR2: MDHEN, SYDVKM. CDR3 residues: CASSTLQGKAFF. The CDR3 nucleotides are TGTGCCAGCAGTACCCTCCAGGGGAAAGCTTTCTTT.

V usage is TRBV5-8 and J usage is TRBJ2-3; a weak D match, TRBD1 (6 bases). This CDR3 is built from 16 residues. Germline values: CDR1 SGHTS, CDR2 YDEGEE. V shed 0 bases and J shed 4 bases, with 15 bases lying between them. The CDR3 nucleotides read TGTGCCAGCAGCTTGGGGCAGGGGCACACAGCAGATACGCAGTATTTT. It encodes CASSLGQGHTADTQYF. The variable domain in full, completed from reference TRBV5-8 and TRBJ2-3, reads EAGVTQSPTHLIKTRGQQATLRCSPISGHTSVYWYQQALGLGLQFLLWYDEGEERNRGNFPPRFSGRQFPNYSSELNVNALELEDSALYLCASSLGQGHTADTQYFGPGTRLTVL.

This chain connects TRBV7-2 to TRBJ1-1; D uncertain. Per the germline V gene, CDR1 is SGHTA and CDR2 is FQGNSA. The CDR3 loop spans 14 amino acids. V shed 0 bases and J shed 0 bases, with 5 bases lying between them. CDR3 sequence reads: CASSLAGMNTEAFF. The CDR3 DNA reads TGTGCCAGCAGCTTAGCAGGTATGAACACTGAAGCTTTCTTT.

The chain is built from TRBV6-1 and TRBJ1-5; D unclear. In germline, CDR1 is MNHNS, CDR2 SASEGT. CDR3 length: 13 amino acids. The V end lost 4 bases, the J end lost 4 bases, and 8 bases lay between the germline ends. CDR3 in amino acids: CASSARVNQPQHF. CDR3 DNA sequence: TGTGCCAGCAGTGCCCGGGTTAATCAGCCCCAGCATTTT.

The chain employs TRBV5-1 and TRBJ2-2; D is ambiguous. The CDR3 runs 15 residues. V was cut by 0 bases and J by 0 bases, with 6 bases left in between. Germline assignment: CDR1 SGHRS and CDR2 YFSETQ. This chain's CDR3 is CASSLVASNTGELFF. CDR3 bases: TGCGCCAGCAGCTTGGTAGCATCGAACACCGGGGAGCTGTTTTTT.

The CDR3 sequence: CASSPETQETQYF. CDR3 nucleotides: TGTGCCAGCTCACCAGAGACACAAGAGACCCAGTACTTC. This sequence joins TRBV18 and TRBJ2-5; no clear D. The CDR3 loop spans 13 amino acids. Per germline, CDR1 KGHSH and CDR2 LQKENI. The V end was cut by 2 bases, the J end by 2 bases, with 6 bases between.

The chain uses TRBV25-1 and TRBJ2-7; 9 positions match TRBD1. This CDR3 is 13 amino acids long. Germline V gene lookup returns CDR1 MGHDK and CDR2 SYGVNS. The J segment lost 2 bases and the V segment lost 6 bases, leaving 2 bases of the junction unmatched. The CDR3 nucleotides are TGTGCCAGCAGGGGACAGGGCACCTACGAGCAGTACTTC. This sequence encodes CASRGQGTYEQYF.

This clone came up a few times. The V and J genes are TRBV19 and TRBJ1-5; tentative D call: TRBD1 (6 bases). The germline gives CDR1 LNHDA, CDR2 SQIVND (reference sequence). V lost 7 bases, J lost 7 bases, and 11 bases lay in between. The CDR3 runs 12 residues. The DNA of the CDR3 is TGTGCCAGTAATACTGGGGGCCAGCCCCAGCATTTT. It is translated as CASNTGGQPQHF.

The chain couples TRBV19 to TRBJ1-1; 8 positions match TRBD1. CDR1 LNHDA and CDR2 SQIVND come from the germline V gene (reference sequence). This CDR3 spans 14 amino acids. The V and J ends lost 3 bases and 4 bases, in that order; junction bases with no gene match: 4. CDR3 region: CASSITGGSTEAFF. Written as DNA, the CDR3 is TGTGCCAGTAGTATTACAGGGGGTTCCACTGAAGCTTTCTTT.

The J gene is TRBJ1-3, the V gene TRBV5-8; TRBD1 matches at 10 bases. Germline CDR1 SGHTS, CDR2 YDEGEE. The V gene end was trimmed by 0 bases and the J gene end by 3 bases; junction bases not matched to a gene: 6. CDR3 length equals 17 residues. This chain's CDR3 is CASSLVTGQGSGNTIYF. The CDR3 nucleotides read TGTGCCAGCAGCTTGGTAACGGGACAGGGGAGTGGAAACACCATATATTTT.

The rearrangement joins TRBV6-1 to TRBJ2-3; 8 bases agree with TRBD1. There are 15 residues in the CDR3. Germline V gives CDR1 MNHNS, CDR2 SASEGT. V lost 5 bases to trimming and J lost 4 bases; unmatched junction nucleotides: 8. CDR3 sequence (DNA): TGTGCCAGCAGTAAGGGACAGGTGGAGGCAGATACGCAGTATTTT. Encoded protein: CASSKGQVEADTQYF.

The J gene is TRBJ1-6, the V gene TRBV11-2; no clear D. V lost 3 bases, J lost 0 bases, and 9 bases lay in between. The CDR3 loop spans 16 amino acids. CDR1 and CDR2 (germline): SGHAT, FQNNGV. The CDR3, as DNA: TGTGCCAGCAGCTTGGGTGTGAGCTCCTATAATTCACCCCTCCACTTT. Translation: CASSLGVSSYNSPLHF.

V and J are TRBV6-6 and TRBJ1-3; weak D call: TRBD1 (6 bases). Deletions cut 6 bases from V and 1 base from J, with 10 bases between. Germline assignment: CDR1 MNHNY and CDR2 SVGAGI (reference sequence). This CDR3 is built from 14 residues. Here the CDR3 reads CASRHRVSGNTIYF. In DNA form, the CDR3 reads TGTGCCAGCAGACACAGGGTTTCTGGAAACACCATATATTTT.

The V call is TRBV7-8, the J call TRBJ1-1; maybe TRBD1 (5 bases). This CDR3 contains 17 residues. V dropped 0 bases and J dropped 0 bases, with 14 bases sitting between them. Germline V lookup: CDR1 SGHVS, CDR2 FQNEAQ. The CDR3 here is CASSLAYRNTLNTEAFF. The DNA of the CDR3 is TGTGCCAGCAGCTTAGCTTACAGGAACACCTTGAACACTGAAGCTTTCTTT.

This chain connects TRBV9 to TRBJ2-7; D may correspond to TRBD1 or TRBD2 (6 bases each). Deletions cut 2 bases from V and 5 bases from J, with 20 bases between. The CDR3 totals 16 residues. The germline V gene has CDR1 SGDLS and CDR2 YYNGEE. The CDR3 spells CASSVPVRPGDNEQYF. For the CDR3, the DNA is TGTGCCAGCAGCGTTCCCGTAAGACCGGGGGACAACGAGCAGTACTTC.

V and J are TRBV25-1 and TRBJ1-2; 8 nucleotides line up with TRBD1. V was pared by 6 bases and J by 5 bases, with 8 bases of the junction left unmatched. Germline lookup yields CDR1 MGHDK and CDR2 SYGVNS. This CDR3 has 14 amino acids. The CDR3 sequence: CASRVTGATYGYTF. The CDR3 region has the DNA TGTGCCAGCAGAGTGACAGGGGCGACTTATGGCTACACCTTC.

Remarks on this clone: Other DNA variants within this sample encode the same CDR3. V and J are TRBV6-1 and TRBJ1-6; D is uncertain. Trimming took 0 bases from V and 10 from J, leaving 4 bases between them. This CDR3 has 12 amino acids. CDR1 is MNHNS, CDR2 SASEGT, per germline. CDR3 bases: TGTGCCAGCAGTGAAGCTGGCTCACCCCTCCACTTT. Its protein product is CASSEAGSPLHF.

The V and J genes are TRBV28 and TRBJ2-5; TRBD1 agrees at 12 bases. V gave up 1 base and J gave up 5 bases; unmatched junction bases: 11. The CDR3 sequence is 18 residues long. Looked up from germline, CDR1 is MDHEN and CDR2 is SYDVKM. The CDR3 spells CASSLYPPGTGGEETQYF. The CDR3, as DNA: TGTGCCAGCAGTTTATACCCCCCCGGGACAGGGGGCGAGGAGACCCAGTACTTC.